These 25 T cell receptor beta chains share one sample of origin, sequenced in a study of blood T cell repertoires in COVID-19. Profiling relied on immunoSEQ multiplex PCR, and the TCRdb table lists in-frame clones only, not all of them. The sample has fewer than 250,000 clones, roughly 81% seen once. The sample taken for sequencing was peripheral blood. The receptors were sampled from a woman in her sixties or seventies with active or convalescent COVID-19.

The V call is TRBV2, the J call TRBJ1-5; 7 bases map to TRBD1. CDR1 and CDR2 (germline): SNHLY, FYNNEI. The CDR3 sequence is 15 residues long. V lost 6 bases and J lost 0; bases outside the gene matches: 5. This chain's CDR3 is CASRTGQFSNQPQHF. The CDR3 bases are TGTGCCAGCAGGACGGGACAGTTTAGCAATCAGCCCCAGCATTTT.

The J gene is TRBJ2-1, the V gene TRBV15, with a weak D call TRBD2 (5 bases). This CDR3 has 11 amino acids. The germline V gene encodes CDR1 LNHNV and CDR2 YYDKDF (reference sequence). Between the trimmed V and J ends, which lost 8 bases and 8 bases, there was a span of 10 bases. The CDR3, as DNA: TGTGCCACCCGGGATCTTGATGAGCAGTTCTTC. It yields the protein CATRDLDEQFF.

V gene TRBV27 combines with J gene TRBJ2-1; 7 bases align to TRBD2. The junction had 1 base not matched to a gene; V was cut back by 2 bases and J by 3 bases. Germline V gene lookup returns CDR1 MNHEY and CDR2 SMNVEV (reference sequence). There are 14 residues in the CDR3. CDR3 amino acids: CASSLGTNYNEQFF. CDR3 nucleotides: TGTGCCAGCAGTTTAGGGACTAACTACAATGAGCAGTTCTTC.

The table lists this clone with a count of one. This chain links TRBV11-1 with TRBJ1-1; perhaps TRBD1 as D (5 bases). The length of the CDR3 is 12 residues. Trimming took off 0 bases at V and 11 bases at J, with 10 bases between the two ends. Germline V lookup: CDR1 SGHAT, CDR2 FQDESV (reference sequence). CDR3: CASSLASGWAFF. The CDR3, as DNA: TGTGCCAGCAGCTTAGCCTCAGGGTGGGCTTTCTTT.

The gene calls are TRBV19 and TRBJ2-1; unclear D gene. The CDR3 length is 13 residues. CDR1 LNHDA and CDR2 SQIVND come from the germline V gene (reference sequence). Trimming removed 5 bases from V and 8 bases from J, with 13 bases in between. Here the CDR3 reads CASSSVVGHEQFF. The CDR3 DNA follows: TGTGCCAGTAGTTCAGTAGTGGGCCATGAGCAGTTCTTC.

This sequence joins TRBV3-1 (or the pseudogene TRBV3-2) and TRBJ2-7, with TRBD2 identical over 11 bases. The CDR3 spans 16 residues. Trimming removed 1 base from V and 4 bases from J; junction bases left unmatched: 6. Germline-derived CDR1 and CDR2 are LGHDT and YNNKEL (reference sequence). CDR3 coding DNA: TGTGCCAGCAGCCAAGCCTTTGGGACTAGCGGATACGAGCAGTACTTC. Translating it yields CASSQAFGTSGYEQYF.

The chain combines TRBV18 with TRBJ1-3; 8 bases are shared with TRBD1. Germline CDR1 KGHSH, CDR2 LQKENI. The CDR3 loop spans 15 amino acids. V lost 3 bases, J lost 4 bases, and 5 bases stayed unmatched. The CDR3 reads CASSPTGVLGNTIYF. CDR3 DNA: TGTGCCAGCTCACCGACAGGGGTCTTGGGAAACACCATATATTTT. Variable domain in full (rest from reference TRBV18 and TRBJ1-3): NAGVMQNPRHLVRRRGQEARLRCSPMKGHSHVYWYRQLPEEGLKFMVYLQKENIIDESGMPKERFSAEFPKEGPSILRIQQVVRGDSAAYFCASSPTGVLGNTIYFGEGSWLTVV.

The genes are TRBV7-9 and TRBJ2-7; TRBD1 aligns across 7 bases. The length of the CDR3 is 13 residues. Germline V gives CDR1 SEHNR, CDR2 FQNEAQ (reference sequence). Germline trimming cut 5 bases from V and 2 bases from J; bases unmatched to any gene: 3. The CDR3: CASSRGQAYEQYF. For the CDR3, the DNA is TGTGCCAGCAGCCGAGGACAGGCCTACGAGCAGTACTTC.

This sequence joins TRBV2 and TRBJ1-2; 7 bases line up with TRBD1. The CDR3 is 14 residues long. Germline CDR1 and CDR2: SNHLY and FYNNEI. V gave up 0 bases and J gave up 8 bases; unmatched junction bases: 6. The CDR3, as DNA: TGTGCCAGCAGTGAAGCGCAACAGGGACAGGGCTACACCTTC. Translated, it gives CASSEAQQGQGYTF.

The V call is TRBV6-5, the J call TRBJ1-2; 7 bases are shared with TRBD1. Germline V lookup: CDR1 MNHEY, CDR2 SVGAGI. The CDR3 is 13 residues long. The ends lost 4 bases at V and 8 bases at J; junction bases unmatched: 7. The CDR3 bases are TGTGCCAGCAGTTCGGGACAGTATACAGGCTACACCTTC. It is translated as CASSSGQYTGYTF.

This chain links TRBV7-6 with TRBJ2-3, with D maybe TRBD1 (5 bases). This CDR3 region has 16 residues. Germline V gives CDR1 SGHVS, CDR2 FNYEAQ. V dropped 2 bases and J dropped 0 bases, with 12 bases sitting between them. The CDR3 protein is CASSLRPAGSTDTQYF. The CDR3 DNA reads TGTGCCAGCAGCTTACGGCCGGCAGGGAGCACAGATACGCAGTATTTT.

This rearrangement joins TRBV19 to TRBJ2-2, with TRBD2 matching 12 bases. Trimming took 5 bases from V and 6 from J; bases not matched to a gene: 4. The length of the CDR3 is 15 residues. Germline CDR1 and CDR2: LNHDA and SQIVND (reference sequence). The CDR3 loop reads CASSGGLAGAGELFF. The CDR3 region has the DNA TGTGCCAGTAGTGGGGGACTAGCGGGCGCCGGGGAGCTGTTTTTT.

The V call is TRBV18, the J call TRBJ2-2, with 11 bases that match TRBD2. Germline assignment: CDR1 KGHSH and CDR2 LQKENI. J lost 4 bases, V lost 2 bases, and 3 bases had no gene match. The CDR3 runs to 16 residues. The CDR3, as DNA: TGTGCCAGCTCACCAAGTCTAGCGGGAGGCACCGGGGAGCTGTTTTTT. It codes for CASSPSLAGGTGELFF.

The V and J genes are TRBV5-1 and TRBJ2-6; D is ambiguous. CDR1 and CDR2 (germline): SGHRS, YFSETQ. Trimming shortened V by 3 bases and J by 4 bases, and 14 bases separated the two germline ends. This CDR3 contains 16 residues. This CDR3 is CASSYDNTIGANVLTF. The CDR3 coding sequence is TGCGCCAGCAGCTACGACAATACGATCGGGGCCAACGTCCTGACTTTC.

The chain uses TRBV5-1 and TRBJ2-3; TRBD2 aligns across 7 bases. Unmatched junction bases numbered 7, after V lost 0 bases and J lost 3 bases. There are 16 residues in the CDR3. Germline CDR1 reads SGHRS; CDR2 reads YFSETQ. This CDR3 reads CASSLVSGAGTDTQYF. The CDR3 DNA sequence: TGCGCCAGCAGCTTGGTGTCGGGAGCGGGGACAGATACGCAGTATTTT.

V and J are TRBV7-3 and TRBJ2-5; TRBD2 aligns across 9 bases. The CDR3 sequence is 15 residues long. Trimming cost V 5 bases and J 2 bases; bases outside gene matches: 6. In germline, CDR1 is SGHTA, CDR2 FQGTGA. The CDR3 spells CASSPTSGPQETQYF. CDR3 nucleotide sequence: TGTGCCAGCAGCCCTACTAGCGGGCCACAAGAGACCCAGTACTTC. The full variable domain, rest sourced from reference TRBV7-3 and TRBJ2-5, is GAGVSQTPSNKVTEKGKYVELRCDPISGHTALYWYRQSLGQGPEFLIYFQGTGAADDSGLPNDRFFAVRPEGSVSTLKIQRTERGDSAVYLCASSPTSGPQETQYFGPGTRLLVL.

The sample holds a few counts of this clone. The CDR3 nucleotides are TGTGCCAGCAGTGAAGGGGCGAGCTACGAGCAGTACTTC. This encodes CASSEGASYEQYF. The chain has TRBV6-1 and TRBJ2-7; D uncertain. The CDR3 totals 13 residues. With 1 base removed from V and 3 bases from J, the gap between germline ends came to 7 bases. Germline lookup yields CDR1 MNHNS and CDR2 SASEGT.

This clone has a single count. The rearrangement uses TRBV2 and TRBJ2-1, with TRBD2 matching 9 bases. The ends lost 6 bases at V and 0 bases at J; junction bases unmatched: 3. CDR3 length equals 15 residues. The germline CDR1 and CDR2 sequences are SNHLY and FYNNEI. For the CDR3, the DNA is TGTGCCAGCAGGGTTAGCGGGAGCTCCTACAATGAGCAGTTCTTC. Its protein product is CASRVSGSSYNEQFF.

J is TRBJ1-5 and V is TRBV12-3 or TRBV12-4; D unclear. The CDR3 spans 13 residues. V was pared by 5 bases and J by 3 bases, with 8 bases between. CDR3 coding DNA: TGTGCCAGCAGTGGCAGGTTCAATCAGCCCCAGCATTTT. Its translation: CASSGRFNQPQHF.

Only a few counts were recorded for this clone. The V and J genes are TRBV27 and TRBJ2-2; 7 bases map to TRBD2. The V gene end was trimmed by 6 bases and the J gene end by 4 bases; junction bases not matched to a gene: 5. Looked up from germline, CDR1 is MNHEY and CDR2 is SMNVEV (reference sequence). The CDR3 loop spans 14 amino acids. CDR3 nucleotides: TGTGCCAGCAGGCGGGGGTCGACCACCGGGGAGCTGTTTTTT. This sequence encodes CASRRGSTTGELFF.

The rearrangement links TRBV7-9 to TRBJ2-7, with 12 bases matching TRBD1. There are 16 residues in the CDR3. V trimming: 1 base; J trimming: 3 bases; junction bases outside the gene matches: 4. In germline, CDR1 is SEHNR, CDR2 FQNEAQ (reference sequence). CDR3 protein: CASSLGGQGALYEQYF. As DNA, the CDR3 is TGTGCCAGCAGCTTAGGGGGACAGGGGGCCCTCTACGAGCAGTACTTC.

This sequence joins TRBV11-2 and TRBJ2-2; possibly TRBD2 for D (5 bases). V dropped 1 base and J dropped 4 bases, with 10 bases sitting between them. The CDR3 sequence is 15 residues long. Germline CDR1 SGHAT, CDR2 FQNNGV. As DNA, the CDR3 is TGTGCCAGCAGCTTAGTGCGAGGGAGCACCGGGGAGCTGTTTTTT. As protein: CASSLVRGSTGELFF.

The V and J genes are TRBV5-5 and TRBJ2-7, with 7 nucleotides matching TRBD2. The V gene's germline CDR1 is SGHKS and CDR2 YYEKEE (reference sequence). The CDR3 spans 13 residues. V was clipped by 4 bases and J by 2 bases; unmatched bases: 3. The CDR3 DNA reads TGTGCCAGCAGCGTTGGGGGGGCCTACGAGCAGTACTTC. It is translated as CASSVGGAYEQYF.

In its sample, this clone was seen once. The J gene is TRBJ1-5, the V gene TRBV30; D may be TRBD1 (6 bases). This CDR3 region has 14 residues. V dropped 3 bases and J dropped 7 bases, with 16 bases sitting between them. Germline CDR1 GTSNPN, CDR2 SVGIG (reference sequence). In DNA, the CDR3 is TGTGCCTGGAGCCATTCGGGGGGCAGGCAGCCCCAGCATTTT. Translation gives CAWSHSGGRQPQHF.

CDR3 region: CSASFLAGRANINEQFF. The CDR3 DNA reads TGCAGTGCTAGTTTCCTAGCGGGTAGGGCCAATATCAATGAGCAGTTCTTC. The chain uses TRBV20-1 and TRBJ2-1; 8 bases align to TRBD2. The germline CDR1 and CDR2 sequences are DFQATT and SNEGSKA (reference sequence). This CDR3 has 17 residues. The V gene end was trimmed by 3 bases and the J gene end by 6 bases; junction bases not matched to a gene: 16.